These 27 T cell receptor beta chains came from one sample sequenced in a study. TCRdb re-called the 5' RACE reads through MiXCR, storing one row per CDR3 protein. The repertoire holds about 42,000 distinct CDR3 sequences, with approximately 22% as singletons. Tregs were sorted as CD4+CD25+CD127-/low cells. Sequencing was carried out using Tregs sorted from blood. Every receptor here comes from a female donor with breast cancer.

This clonotype has at least ten counts. V gene TRBV6-1 combines with J gene TRBJ1-5; TRBD1 matches 11 bases. Germline loops: CDR1 MNHNS, CDR2 SASEGT. This CDR3 region has 14 residues. V gave up 7 bases and J gave up 6 bases; unmatched junction bases: 5. This CDR3 is CASNGQGAGQPQHF. The CDR3 coding sequence is TGTGCCAGCAACGGACAGGGGGCGGGTCAGCCCCAGCATTTT.

A word on this clonotype: A much larger clone differs by one base, so this may be a read error. The V and J genes are TRBV3-1 and TRBJ2-7; D possibly corresponds to TRBD1 (5 bases). The V gene lost 4 bases and the J gene lost 4 bases, with 14 bases spanning the gap. The CDR3 is made up of 14 amino acids. Germline V CDR1 and CDR2: LGHDT, YNNKEL (reference sequence). In DNA form, the CDR3 reads TGTGCCAGCAGCCCAGCGTCAGGGTTTTACGAGCAGTACTTC. The encoded protein is CASSPASGFYEQYF.

This clonotype was seen only a few times. The chain couples TRBV7-9 to TRBJ2-1, with D possibly matching TRBD2 (6 bases). The CDR3 runs 17 residues. The germline V and J ends were trimmed by 1 base and 0 bases, with 13 bases remaining between them. Germline V gene sequence: CDR1 SEHNR, CDR2 FQNEAQ (reference sequence). The CDR3 DNA reads as TGTGCCAGCAGCTTAGTCGCTATCGGGAGCTCCTACAATGAGCAGTTCTTC. Its protein product is CASSLVAIGSSYNEQFF.

A word on this clonotype: This may be a read error: a much more frequent sequence differs by one nucleotide. It is likely a read error, because the conserved phenylalanine at the end of the CDR3 is missing. This chain links TRBV20-1 with TRBJ1-2, with D tentatively TRBD1 (6 bases). Trimming removed 1 base at V and 4 bases at J, with 28 bases between. The germline CDR1 and CDR2 sequences are DFQATT and SNEGSKA (reference sequence). The CDR3 loop spans 19 amino acids. As DNA, the CDR3 is TGCAGTGCTAGAGGACAAGCCGGACCCTCACGGGACAAATTCTATGGCTACACCCTC. Its protein is CSARGQAGPSRDKFYGYTL.

This clonotype was counted only a few times. This sequence joins TRBV4-1 and TRBJ2-3, with D perhaps matching TRBD2 (5 bases). Germline CDR1 and CDR2: MGHRA and YSYEKL. This CDR3 region has 16 residues. Trimming stripped 2 bases from V and 5 bases from J, with 17 bases between. The CDR3: CASSQKPHTAVDTQYF. DNA of the CDR3: TGCGCCAGCAGCCAAAAACCCCATACAGCGGTAGATACGCAGTATTTT.

This clonotype has only a few counts. V gene TRBV6-2 or TRBV6-3 combines with J gene TRBJ2-1; TRBD2 aligns across 9 bases. Per germline, CDR1 MNHEY and CDR2 SVGEGT. The CDR3 length is 16 residues. V was pared by 2 bases and J by 0 bases, with 2 bases of the junction left unmatched. CDR3: CASSYSGGSSYNEQFF. The CDR3 coding sequence is TGTGCCAGCAGTTACAGCGGGGGGAGCTCCTACAATGAGCAGTTCTTC.

In DNA, the CDR3 is TGTGCCAGCAGCTCGCATGAAGGGACTAGCGGGGGAGCCAAAAGCACAGATACGCAGTATTTT. Translated: CASSSHEGTSGGAKSTDTQYF. This rearrangement joins TRBV7-3 to TRBJ2-3, with 14 bases identical to TRBD2. Unmatched junction bases numbered 15, after V lost 4 bases and J lost 0 bases. Germline-derived CDR1 and CDR2 are SGHTA and FQGTGA. The CDR3 runs to 21 residues.

To note about this clonotype: A single base separates this from a much larger clone, so it may be a read error. The chain uses TRBV14 and TRBJ2-6, with D hard to call. V gave up 3 bases and J gave up 0 bases, with 12 bases separating them. The CDR3 has 17 residues. Germline lookup yields CDR1 SGHDN and CDR2 FVKESK. CDR3 in DNA: TGTGCCAGCAGCCAGCGAGCTAAGGACTCTGGGGCCAACGTCCTGACTTTC. It is translated as CASSQRAKDSGANVLTF.

This clonotype was observed at least ten times. This sequence joins TRBV7-2 and TRBJ2-1, with 9 bases lining up with TRBD2. CDR1 and CDR2 (germline): SGHTA, FQGNSA. The CDR3 extends over 15 amino acids. V lost 5 bases to trimming and J lost 7 bases; unmatched junction nucleotides: 9. Here the CDR3 DNA reads TGTGCCAGCAGCCTGACTAGCGGAGAGACGAATGAGCAGTTCTTC. Its protein product is CASSLTSGETNEQFF.

The chain carries TRBV7-2 and TRBJ2-7; 8 bases fit TRBD2. The germline CDR1 and CDR2 sequences are SGHTA and FQGNSA. The CDR3 is 15 residues long. V was clipped by 5 bases and J by 3 bases; unmatched bases: 9. CDR3 sequence: CASSLHGGGGYEQYF. The CDR3 DNA reads as TGTGCCAGCAGCCTACACGGGGGGGGCGGCTACGAGCAGTACTTC.

This clonotype has a handful of counts. V usage is TRBV7-9 and J usage is TRBJ2-7, with D perhaps matching TRBD1 (5 bases). The CDR3 has 13 residues. CDR1 SEHNR and CDR2 FQNEAQ come from the germline V gene (reference sequence). Trimming took off 3 bases at V and 5 bases at J, with 11 bases between the two ends. The CDR3 region has the DNA TGTGCCAGCAGCTTTCAGGGTTTAGACGAGCAGTACTTC. This translates into CASSFQGLDEQYF.

This clonotype has a count of ten or more. The chain carries TRBV6-1 and TRBJ2-7; TRBD1 aligns across 8 bases. The length of the CDR3 is 14 residues. CDR1 is MNHNS, CDR2 SASEGT, per germline. J lost 3 bases, V lost 6 bases, and 7 bases had no gene match. CDR3 protein: CASRAQGGRYEQYF. The DNA of the CDR3 is TGTGCCAGCAGGGCACAGGGGGGACGCTACGAGCAGTACTTC.

The rearrangement uses TRBV12-3 or TRBV12-4 and TRBJ1-2; D not certain. The CDR3 contains 15 residues. V was cut by 1 base and J by 7 bases, with 16 bases left in between. The CDR3 loop is CASSLGYSLHCGYTF. In nucleotides, the CDR3 is TGTGCCAGCAGTTTAGGGTATAGCTTGCACTGTGGCTACACCTTC.

On this clonotype itself: At one of its ends the junction is not consistent with the germline gene, which may arise from a read error. The chain combines TRBV5-1 with TRBJ2-1; 9 bases agree with TRBD1. CDR1 and CDR2 (germline): SGHRS, YFSETQ. The CDR3 sequence is 16 residues long. The CDR3 protein is CASRRTGTGHLDEQFF. As DNA, the CDR3 is TGTGCCAGCAGACGGACCGGGACAGGGCATCTAGATGAGCAGTTCTTC.

This clonotype was recorded many times. V is TRBV27 and J is TRBJ1-2; D unclear. Germline values: CDR1 MNHEY, CDR2 SMNVEV (reference sequence). Between the trimmed V and J ends, which lost 2 bases and 2 bases, there was a span of 6 bases. This CDR3 contains 13 residues. DNA for the CDR3: TGTGCCAGCAGTTTAATGGGGAACTATGGCTACACCTTC. Encoded protein: CASSLMGNYGYTF.

The J gene is TRBJ2-5, the V gene TRBV28, with D possibly being TRBD1 (7 bases). The CDR3 is 19 residues long. V lost 5 bases to trimming and J lost 2 bases, with 27 bases between them. The germline gives CDR1 MDHEN, CDR2 SYDVKM. The CDR3 loop reads CASSLMGLNRGSPQETQYF. The CDR3 bases are TGTGCCAGCAGTCTGATGGGACTGAACAGGGGTAGCCCGCAAGAGACCCAGTACTTC. Variable domain in full (rest from reference TRBV28 and TRBJ2-5): DVKVTQSSRYLVKRTGEKVFLECVQDMDHENMFWYRQDPGLGLRLIYFSYDVKMKEKGDIPEGYSVSREKKERFSLILESASTNQTSMYLCASSLMGLNRGSPQETQYFGPGTRLLVL.

Concerning this clonotype: Without the conserved terminal phenylalanine or tryptophan, this CDR3 likely stems from a read error. This chain links TRBV27 with TRBJ1-5, with D unresolved. Per the germline V gene, CDR1 is MNHEY and CDR2 is SMNVEV (reference sequence). CDR3 length: 14 amino acids. With 6 bases removed from V and 0 bases from J, the gap between germline ends came to 9 bases. CDR3 sequence (DNA): TGTGCCAGCAGGACGACATATAGCAATCAGCCCCAGCATTGT. This translates into CASRTTYSNQPQHC.

This clonotype was recorded at least ten times. The chain carries TRBV25-1 and TRBJ2-1; D gene uncertain. V shed 6 bases and J shed 8 bases, with 8 bases lying between them. The CDR3 spans 11 residues. Germline V lookup: CDR1 MGHDK, CDR2 SYGVNS. The CDR3 loop reads CASSHSYEQFF. The CDR3 DNA reads as TGTGCCAGCAGCCACAGTTATGAGCAGTTCTTC.

This clonotype was seen just once. The chain carries TRBV9 and TRBJ2-7; TRBD1 matches 10 bases. J lost 4 bases, V lost 4 bases, and 11 bases had no gene match. From germline, CDR1 is SGDLS and CDR2 YYNGEE. This CDR3 region has 16 residues. CDR3 in amino acids: CASSPLRTGGPYEQYF. CDR3 sequence (DNA): TGTGCCAGCAGCCCCCTACGGACAGGGGGACCATACGAGCAGTACTTC.

This clonotype was observed many times. The rearrangement uses TRBV28 and TRBJ2-7; TRBD1 matches 7 bases. The CDR3 covers 14 residues. V lost 2 bases and J lost 3; bases outside the gene matches: 4. Germline lookup yields CDR1 MDHEN and CDR2 SYDVKM. The CDR3 region has the DNA TGTGCCAGCAGTTTAAACAGGGGAAACTACGAGCAGTACTTC. Translated: CASSLNRGNYEQYF.

This clonotype has ten or more counts. The chain links TRBV10-3 to TRBJ1-4; unclear D gene. Germline V gene sequence: CDR1 ENHRY, CDR2 SYGVKD. V was trimmed by 7 bases and J by 4 bases, leaving 10 bases between them. The length of the CDR3 is 13 residues. CDR3: CAITEVLNEKLFF. In nucleotides, the CDR3 is TGTGCCATCACCGAAGTGCTTAATGAAAAACTGTTTTTT.

The chain employs TRBV20-1 and TRBJ2-4; possible D gene TRBD2, 5 bases. Germline values: CDR1 DFQATT, CDR2 SNEGSKA (reference sequence). This CDR3 is 13 amino acids long. V lost 3 bases to trimming and J lost 2 bases, with 8 bases between them. CDR3 DNA sequence: TGCAGTGCTAGTAGGAGGTCCAAAAACATTCAGTACTTC. Its protein product is CSASRRSKNIQYF.

This clonotype was observed at least ten times. The chain combines TRBV9 with TRBJ2-5, with D hard to call. The V gene's germline CDR1 is SGDLS and CDR2 YYNGEE. Trimming stripped 0 bases from V and 1 base from J, with 4 bases between. This CDR3 is 13 amino acids long. The CDR3 here is CASSVDPQETQYF. CDR3 DNA: TGTGCCAGCAGCGTAGACCCCCAAGAGACCCAGTACTTC.

This clonotype was counted ten times or more. The chain has TRBV9 and TRBJ1-3, with D unclear. Germline loops: CDR1 SGDLS, CDR2 YYNGEE. CDR3 length: 15 amino acids. Trimming removed 0 bases at V and 0 bases at J, with 7 bases between. CDR3 coding DNA: TGTGCCAGCAGCGTAGAACACTCCTCTGGAAACACCATATATTTT. Translation gives CASSVEHSSGNTIYF.

This clonotype showed up many times. The rearrangement joins TRBV5-1 to TRBJ2-1; D perhaps matches TRBD2 (6 bases). Germline V gives CDR1 SGHRS, CDR2 YFSETQ. There are 14 residues in the CDR3. The germline V and J ends were trimmed by 6 bases and 8 bases, with 18 bases remaining between them. CDR3 bases: TGCGCCAGCATGAAGGGCGGGACGAGAGATGAGCAGTTCTTC. Encoded protein: CASMKGGTRDEQFF.

The chain has TRBV6-2 or TRBV6-3 and TRBJ2-5; TRBD2 might be the D (7 bases). The CDR3 length is 14 residues. In germline, CDR1 is MNHEY, CDR2 SVGEGT. The V and J ends lost 7 bases and 1 base respectively, with 13 bases between them. CDR3: CASTERGGQETQYF. The CDR3 coding sequence is TGTGCCAGCACTGAAAGGGGGGGCCAAGAGACCCAGTACTTC.

This clonotype appeared many times. The chain carries TRBV29-1 and TRBJ2-1; 11 nucleotides agree with TRBD2. The CDR3 loop spans 15 amino acids. V was pared by 6 bases and J by 1 base, with 5 bases of the junction left unmatched. CDR1 SQVTM and CDR2 ANQGSEA come from the germline V gene. The CDR3 nucleotides are TGCAGCGTACACGGGACTAGCGGTTCCTACAATGAGCAGTTCTTC. It is translated as CSVHGTSGSYNEQFF.